This T cell receptor (beta chain) appears in the sequencing data of a study of cytomegalovirus exposure and HLA in healthy donors. PCR employed 60 Vbeta and 13 Jbeta primers. Clones were read by immunoSEQ multiplex PCR, and TCRdb kept only the in-frame ones, dropping some. The sample holds 200,000 to 250,000 clones; more than 65% are singletons and the top ten take 1.7%. The TCR was taken from a man between 50 and 59 years old in good health and CMV-seronegative. The specimen sequenced was PBMCs.

The CDR3 here is CASSAGGAHDNEQFF. The DNA of the CDR3 is TGTGCCAGCAGCGCAGGAGGGGCTCATGACAATGAGCAGTTCTTC. The rearrangement joins TRBV9 to TRBJ2-1; possibly TRBD2 for D (6 bases). The CDR3 contains 15 residues. V was cut by 3 bases and J by 5 bases, with 15 bases left in between. Germline lookup yields CDR1 SGDLS and CDR2 YYNGEE.